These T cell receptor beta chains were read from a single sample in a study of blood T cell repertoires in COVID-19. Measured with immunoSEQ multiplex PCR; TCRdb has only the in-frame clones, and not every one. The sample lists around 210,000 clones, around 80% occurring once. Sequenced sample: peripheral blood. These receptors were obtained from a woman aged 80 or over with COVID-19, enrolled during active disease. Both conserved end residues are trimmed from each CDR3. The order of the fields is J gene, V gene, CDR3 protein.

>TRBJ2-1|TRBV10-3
AIGRSNEQF
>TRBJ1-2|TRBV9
ASSVGQMNYGYT
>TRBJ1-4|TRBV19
ASSEFLGGTNEKLF
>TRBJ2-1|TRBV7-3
ASSLAPTSGRASYNEQF
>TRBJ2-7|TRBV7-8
ASSAGTGYEQY
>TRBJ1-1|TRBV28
ASRPTGTNTEAF
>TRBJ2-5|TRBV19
ASSISGRQTQY
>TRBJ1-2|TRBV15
ATSTWGLGGYGYT
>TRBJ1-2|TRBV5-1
ASSPPRDTGRGYT
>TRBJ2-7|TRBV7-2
ASSSQGGNYEQY
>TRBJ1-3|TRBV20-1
SATDSDSSGNTIY
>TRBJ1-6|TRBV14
ASAPRTGKEGRYSPLH
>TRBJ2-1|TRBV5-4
ASSARLAGGYNEQF
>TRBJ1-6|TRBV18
ASSPWESSYNSPLH
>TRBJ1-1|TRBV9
ASSPRAGGNTEAF
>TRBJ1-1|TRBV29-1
QGGSNTEAF
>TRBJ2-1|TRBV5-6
ASSPDLSSYNEQF
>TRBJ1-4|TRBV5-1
ASSQAGISNEKLF
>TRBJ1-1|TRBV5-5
ASSWEGVTNTEAF
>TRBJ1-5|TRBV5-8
ASSDRPGGNQPQH
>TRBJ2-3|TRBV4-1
ASSQDKRREVTDTQY
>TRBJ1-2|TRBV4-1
ASSQDETGGNYGYT
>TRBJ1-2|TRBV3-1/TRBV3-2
ASSQDGGVRGPGGYT
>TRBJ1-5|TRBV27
ASSLSGRVGQPQH
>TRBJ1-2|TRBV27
ASRRAGTANYGYT
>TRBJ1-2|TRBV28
ASSLSPDRANYGYT
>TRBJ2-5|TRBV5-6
ASSRPSGSIGKETQY
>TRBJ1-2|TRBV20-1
SARDPYGYT
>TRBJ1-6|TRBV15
ATSRVPQGNSPLH
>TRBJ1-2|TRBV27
ASSFWGGNYGYT
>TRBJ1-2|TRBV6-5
ASSLLWRGGYT
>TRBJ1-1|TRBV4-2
ASSQEGGTEAF
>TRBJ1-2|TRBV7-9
ASSPSGGSYGYT
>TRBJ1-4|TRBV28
AITSGAGGEKLF
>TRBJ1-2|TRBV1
LHPGQGCYGYT
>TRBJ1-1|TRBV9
ASSVGVGATTEAF
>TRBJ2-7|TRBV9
ASSPPAAGPISYEQY
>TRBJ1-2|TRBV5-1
ASSLSTAPSYGYT
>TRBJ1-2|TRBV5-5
ASSLGRTKTNYGYT
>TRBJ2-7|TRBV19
ASSPGQGFSSYEQY
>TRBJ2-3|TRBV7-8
ASSPNTDTQY
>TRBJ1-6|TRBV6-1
ASSEQTGDYSPLH
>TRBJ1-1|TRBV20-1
SAGRGSPAF
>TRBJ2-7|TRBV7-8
ASSLAVAVVYEQY
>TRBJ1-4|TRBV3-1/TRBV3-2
ASSGFASATNEKLF
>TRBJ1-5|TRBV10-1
ASTDSHPSNQPQH
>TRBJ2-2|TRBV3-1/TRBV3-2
ASSNTGVRAGELF
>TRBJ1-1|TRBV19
ASSDRGRVNTEAF
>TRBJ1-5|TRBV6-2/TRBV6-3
ASSLDSSQPQH
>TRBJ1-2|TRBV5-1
ASSGGTVSGYT
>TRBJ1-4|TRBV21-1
ASSNGQATNEKLF
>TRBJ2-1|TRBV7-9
ASTLPPGLNNEQF
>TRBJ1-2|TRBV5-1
ASSFRGQATNYGYT
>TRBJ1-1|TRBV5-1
ASSQTTTGLVAF
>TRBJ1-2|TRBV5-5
ASSLGRGSHYGYT